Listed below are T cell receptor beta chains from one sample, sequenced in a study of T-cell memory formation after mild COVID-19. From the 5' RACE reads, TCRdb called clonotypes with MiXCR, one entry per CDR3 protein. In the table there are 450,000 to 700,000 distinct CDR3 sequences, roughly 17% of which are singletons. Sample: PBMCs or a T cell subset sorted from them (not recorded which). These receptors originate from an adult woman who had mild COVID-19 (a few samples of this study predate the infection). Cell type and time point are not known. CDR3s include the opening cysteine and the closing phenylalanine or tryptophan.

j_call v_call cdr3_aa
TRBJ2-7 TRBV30 CAWSVNSGYEQYF
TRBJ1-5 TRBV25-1 CASSVRRIFLGQIYSNQPQHF
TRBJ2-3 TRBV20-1 CSASIWRDLLPDTQYF
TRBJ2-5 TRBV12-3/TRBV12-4 CASSLSGGLETQYF
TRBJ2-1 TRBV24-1 CATSKNLAGVENEQFF
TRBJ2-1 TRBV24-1 CATSEGTRREQFF
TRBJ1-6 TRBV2 CASSEQGNSPLHF
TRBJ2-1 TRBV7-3 CASSLYGLAYNEQFF
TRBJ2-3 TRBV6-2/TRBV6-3 CASSYQGTQYF
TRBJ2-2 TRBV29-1 CSVMRGSGTGELFF
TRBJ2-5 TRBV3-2 CASSPADRGPQETQYF
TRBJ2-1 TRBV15 CATSRDQTFFF
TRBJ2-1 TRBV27 CASSTATSGPYNEQFF
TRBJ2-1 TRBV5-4 CASSPGTGPFDEQFF
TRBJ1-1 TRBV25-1 CASTKTGMNTEAFF
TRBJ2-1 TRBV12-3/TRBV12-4 CASIPGTGGRGEQFF
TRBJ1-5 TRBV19 CASSPQTGPNQPQHF
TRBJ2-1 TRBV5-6 CASSLGQGFQNEQFF
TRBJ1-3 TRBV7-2 CASSVSGGSGNTIYF
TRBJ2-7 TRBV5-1 CASSRLDPYEQYF
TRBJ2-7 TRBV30 CAWSVSNEQYF
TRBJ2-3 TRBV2 CASSFTGADTQYF
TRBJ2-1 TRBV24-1 CATRAGAGNEQFF
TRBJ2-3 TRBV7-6 CASSTLPAGVTDTQYF
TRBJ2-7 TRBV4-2 CASSQVMGGAAYEQYF
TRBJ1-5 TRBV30 CAWSPSGNQPQHF
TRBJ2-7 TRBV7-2 CASSPTLGGSSHYEQYF
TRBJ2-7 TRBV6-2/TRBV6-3 CASGRGTGSYEQYF
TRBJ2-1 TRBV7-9 CASSLTLGTEPYNEQFF